This is a list of T cell receptor beta chains from one sample in a study of blood T cell repertoires in COVID-19. Sequenced by immunoSEQ multiplex PCR; TCRdb stores in-frame clones only, minus some. This table holds 90,000 or so clones, 90% found once. The specimen was peripheral blood. Source of these receptors: a man between 18 and 35 years old with COVID-19, enrolled during active disease. Both conserved end residues are part of each CDR3. The D gene is left open where the match is weak. Clone size is given for some rows only: seen once, a few or many times, or a class if the clone is expanded.

>TRBV4-1|TRBJ1-5|TRBD1|-
TGCGCCAGCAGCCAGGGGACAGCCTCAGTGAATCAGCCCCAGCATTTT
CASSQGTASVNQPQHF
>TRBV25-1|TRBJ2-7|-|-
TGTGCAACGCAGGCAGATGAGTACGAGCAGTACTTC
CATQADEYEQYF
>TRBV28|TRBJ1-5|TRBD1|once
TGTGCCAGCAGTTTAGCAGGACAGGGGGTGGGTCAGCCCCAGCATTTT
CASSLAGQGVGQPQHF
>TRBV9|TRBJ1-4|-|-
TGTGCCAGCAGCGCGGGAGTTGCAACTAATGAAAAACTGCTTTTT
CASSAGVATNEKLLF
>TRBV25-1|TRBJ2-7|TRBD2|-
TGTGCCAGCAGCGACGGACTAGCGGGCTCCTACGAGCAGTACTTC
CASSDGLAGSYEQYF
>TRBV18|TRBJ1-1|-|few
TGTGCCAGCTCACTACGCGTGGACGACAGCACTGAAGCTTTCTTT
CASSLRVDDSTEAFF
>TRBV28|TRBJ2-7|-|-
TGTGCCAGCAGTTTAACCCCACTCGACGAGCAGTACTTC
CASSLTPLDEQYF
>TRBV6-9|TRBJ1-5|TRBD1|-
TGTGCCAGCAGTTATTCGACAGGGGGCCGGAGCAATCAGCCCCAGCATTTT
CASSYSTGGRSNQPQHF
>TRBV13|TRBJ1-5|-|-
TGTGCCAGCAGCTCTGGAGGGAATCAGCCCCAGCATTTT
CASSSGGNQPQHF
>TRBV11-1|TRBJ1-1|-|-
TGTGCCAGCAGCTTAGGACTCTCGAACACTGAAGCTTTCTTT
CASSLGLSNTEAFF
>TRBV5-8|TRBJ1-5|TRBD1|few
TGTGCCAGCAGCATGGGACAGGGAAGGGGTCAGCCCCAGCATTTT
CASSMGQGRGQPQHF
>TRBV2|TRBJ2-1|TRBD2|few
TGTGCCAGCAGTGAGCGGGAGTCCTACAATGAGCAGTTCTTC
CASSERESYNEQFF
>TRBV28|TRBJ1-4|-|-
TGTGCCAGCAGTTATGGCCGATTCGTACAGGCTAGTCGAGGAAAACTGTTTTTT
CASSYGRFVQASRGKLFF
>TRBV27|TRBJ1-4|-|-
TGTGCCAGCAGTTTATCCCGAGCATCGGCAACTAATGAAAAACTGTTTTTT
CASSLSRASATNEKLFF
>TRBV5-1|TRBJ2-3|TRBD2|-
TGCGCCAGCAGCTTCAGACTAGCGGGAGATGCAGATACGCAGTATTTT
CASSFRLAGDADTQYF
>TRBV11-2|TRBJ2-1|-|-
TGTGCCAGCAGCTTACGGGTAAGGGGCCATCGCTCCTACAATGAGCAGTTCTTC
CASSLRVRGHRSYNEQFF
>TRBV5-1|TRBJ2-2|TRBD2|-
TGCGCCAGCAGCTTGAGTGGTAGCGGGAGTACCGGGGAGCTGTTTTTT
CASSLSGSGSTGELFF
>TRBV25-1|TRBJ2-7|TRBD1|-
TGTGCCAGCAGTTGGACAGGGAGCGACGAGCAGTACTTC
CASSWTGSDEQYF
>TRBV6-5|TRBJ1-4|TRBD1|once
TGTGCCAGCAGTCACGGGGACAGAGGACAACTGCTTTTT
CASSHGDRGQLLF
>TRBV28|TRBJ2-7|TRBD1|-
TGTGCCAGCAGTGGGGGACAGCCTCAGCAGTACTTC
CASSGGQPQQYF
>TRBV5-1|TRBJ2-1|TRBD2|few
TGCGCCAGCCAACTTGGACTAGCGGGAGTGCATGAGCAGTTCTTC
CASQLGLAGVHEQFF
>TRBV15|TRBJ2-1|TRBD2|-
TGTGCCACCAGCAGGCCAACCCTCGGACTAGCGGGGACACAGTTCTTC
CATSRPTLGLAGTQFF
>TRBV5-4|TRBJ2-1|-|-
TGTGCCAGCAGCGCTGCCAAGACAGCTGGCTCCTACAATGAGCAGTTCTTC
CASSAAKTAGSYNEQFF
>TRBV10-3|TRBJ2-5|-|few
TGTGCCATCAGTGACCCGTCCCAAGAGACCCAGTACTTC
CAISDPSQETQYF
>TRBV19|TRBJ2-2|-|-
TGTGCCAGTCGGACTCCTTCCACCGGGGAGCTGTTTTTT
CASRTPSTGELFF
>TRBV6-5|TRBJ2-7|-|-
TGTGCCAGCAGTTACGTCGGGGGTCGGTCCTACGAGCAGTACTTC
CASSYVGGRSYEQYF